Presented here are 24 T cell receptor beta chains from one specimen sequenced in a study of response to subunit inactivated influenza vaccine. TCRdb passed the RT-PCR reads through MiXCR, listing each CDR3 protein once. The data show some 190,000 distinct CDR3 sequences, with roughly an eighth seen just once and about 25% held by the top ten. The sample here was CD8+ T cells sorted from PBMCs, taken around 5 days after vaccination. These receptor sequences come from a man aged 45-65 years who received an inactivated influenza vaccine.

There are a few counts of this clonotype. The V and J genes are TRBV27 and TRBJ2-1; 9 positions match TRBD1. The J segment lost 2 bases and the V segment lost 2 bases, leaving 4 bases of the junction unmatched. This CDR3 has 16 residues. Germline CDR1 reads MNHEY; CDR2 reads SMNVEV (reference sequence). Here the CDR3 reads CASSLRDRAPYNEQFF. DNA for the CDR3: TGTGCCAGCAGTTTACGGGACAGGGCCCCCTACAATGAGCAGTTCTTC.

This clonotype has a handful of counts. The CDR3 DNA sequence: TGTGCCAGCAGCTCTAGCGGCGACTTTTCTAATGAGCAGTTCTTC. Its protein is CASSSSGDFSNEQFF. The chain carries TRBV13 and TRBJ2-1; 7 positions agree with TRBD2. Germline V gene lookup returns CDR1 PRHDT and CDR2 FYEKMQ (reference sequence). The CDR3 totals 15 residues. With V trimmed by 4 bases and J by 7 bases, 10 bases remained unmatched.

V usage is TRBV6-1 and J usage is TRBJ2-5; the match to TRBD2 covers 16 bases. The junction had 8 bases not matched to a gene; V was cut back by 5 bases and J by 5 bases. This CDR3 is 17 amino acids long. Germline-derived CDR1 and CDR2 are MNHNS and SASEGT. Written as DNA, the CDR3 is TGTGCCAGCAGTACGGGACTAGCGGGAGGGCCGAGGGAGACCCAGTACTTC. This gives the protein CASSTGLAGGPRETQYF.

The rearrangement joins TRBV6-1 to TRBJ2-3; tentative D call: TRBD2 (6 bases). CDR1 and CDR2 from the germline V gene are MNHNS and SASEGT. This CDR3 contains 15 residues. Trimming shortened V by 8 bases and J by 0 bases, and 15 bases separated the two germline ends. The CDR3 sequence is CASSDPGLSTDTQYF. In nucleotides, the CDR3 is TGTGCCAGCTCAGATCCGGGACTCAGCACAGATACGCAGTATTTT.

The chain has TRBV5-1 and TRBJ2-2; D gene ambiguous. The CDR3 is 12 residues long. The ends were cut back, 2 bases at V and 8 bases at J, with 7 bases in the middle. Looked up from germline, CDR1 is SGHRS and CDR2 is YFSETQ. CDR3 sequence reads: CASSLREGELFF. The CDR3 DNA reads TGCGCCAGCAGCTTAAGAGAGGGGGAGCTGTTTTTT.

V gene TRBV21-1 combines with J gene TRBJ2-7. TRBV21-1 is classified as a pseudogene. The CDR3 has 13 residues. The CDR3 sequence is CASSTGLRCWQYF. The CDR3 region has the DNA TGTGCCAGCAGCACCGGGCTCCGCTGCTGGCAGTACTTC.

This rearrangement joins TRBV12-3 or TRBV12-4 to TRBJ1-6, with 8 bases fitting TRBD1. V dropped 7 bases and J dropped 8; count of bases not matched to a gene: 7. This CDR3 region has 14 residues. The CDR3 here is CASTWGQVDSPLHF. The CDR3 DNA reads TGTGCCAGCACCTGGGGACAGGTGGATTCACCCCTCCACTTT.

This clonotype appeared a few times. The chain has TRBV5-6 and TRBJ2-5; 8 bases match TRBD1. There are 15 residues in the CDR3. The junction had 7 bases not matched to a gene; V was cut back by 3 bases and J by 3 bases. Germline CDR1 SGHDT, CDR2 YYEEEE. The CDR3 loop reads CASSSPPDREETQYF. The CDR3 DNA is TGTGCCAGCAGCTCCCCCCCGGACAGGGAAGAGACCCAGTACTTC.

The V call is TRBV5-2, the J call TRBJ2-5; the tabulated D call, TRBD1, remains unverified against the DNA. TRBV5-2 is a pseudogene segment. The CDR3 has 17 residues. The CDR3 bases are TGTGCCAGCAGCCTCCACCCCGGGAGGGGGCGGATTGAGACCCAGTACTTC. Translating it yields CASSLHPGRGRIETQYF.

This clonotype has more than one count but fewer than ten. The chain uses TRBV9 and TRBJ2-2; 9 bases fit TRBD2. J was trimmed by 2 bases and V by 4 bases; bases with no gene match: 6. Germline V CDR1 and CDR2: SGDLS, YYNGEE. The CDR3 consists of 16 residues. DNA for the CDR3: TGTGCCAGCAGCCCCTCTAGCGGGACAAACACCGGGGAGCTGTTTTTT. Translation: CASSPSSGTNTGELFF.

This clonotype has ten or more counts. The gene calls are TRBV12-3 or TRBV12-4 and TRBJ2-6, with D perhaps TRBD1 (5 bases). The CDR3 totals 16 residues. V dropped 5 bases and J dropped 3 bases, with 14 bases sitting between them. CDR3 sequence: CASSGQGSIGANVLTF. The CDR3 DNA follows: TGTGCCAGCAGTGGGCAGGGAAGTATTGGGGCCAACGTCCTGACTTTC.

This clonotype was seen a few times. The rearrangement uses TRBV20-1 and TRBJ2-1, with D maybe TRBD1 (6 bases). CDR1 is DFQATT, CDR2 SNEGSKA, per germline (reference sequence). This CDR3 contains 15 residues. V dropped 3 bases and J dropped 3 bases, with 15 bases sitting between them. CDR3 sequence: CSASGEEGVYNEQFF. CDR3 DNA sequence: TGCAGTGCTAGCGGAGAAGAGGGGGTCTACAATGAGCAGTTCTTC.

The rearrangement uses TRBV4-1 and TRBJ2-1, with D perhaps given as TRBD1 or TRBD2 (7 bases each). The CDR3 length is 16 residues. Germline loops: CDR1 MGHRA, CDR2 YSYEKL. Trimming took 3 bases from V and 7 from J, leaving 19 bases between them. CDR3 nucleotide sequence: TGCGCCAGCAGCCATCGGGCAGGGGGGGAAAAAAATGAGCAGTTCTTC. It specifies CASSHRAGGEKNEQFF.

In this sample, this clonotype turned up many times. This chain joins TRBV9 and TRBJ2-7, with 8 bases matching TRBD2. The CDR3 totals 14 residues. CDR1 and CDR2 from the germline V gene are SGDLS and YYNGEE. Trimming cost V 3 bases and J 3 bases; bases outside gene matches: 5. The CDR3 loop is CASSEAGANYEQYF. CDR3 coding DNA: TGTGCCAGCAGCGAAGCGGGGGCGAACTACGAGCAGTACTTC.

This clonotype was seen at least ten times. The chain links TRBV12-3 or TRBV12-4 to TRBJ2-1; D might be TRBD1 or TRBD2, each matching 5 bases. Trimming took 4 bases from V and 7 from J, leaving 11 bases between them. The CDR3 loop spans 13 amino acids. In nucleotides, the CDR3 is TGTGCCAGCAGTTCGAGGGGTTTAAATGAGCAGTTCTTC. Protein: CASSSRGLNEQFF.

This clonotype was found a few times. The chain uses TRBV7-3 and TRBJ2-1, with TRBD1 as a possible D gene (5 bases). The CDR3 contains 16 residues. Trimming stripped 0 bases from V and 4 bases from J, with 13 bases between. Germline V lookup: CDR1 SGHTA, CDR2 FQGTGA. CDR3 bases: TGTGCCAGCAGCTTAACGGTACAGGCAACTTACAATGAGCAGTTCTTC. Translated, it gives CASSLTVQATYNEQFF.

This clonotype was detected a few times. The rearrangement uses TRBV11-1 and TRBJ2-3, with TRBD1 as a possible D gene (6 bases). Deletions cut 8 bases from V and 3 bases from J, with 15 bases between. Looked up from germline, CDR1 is SGHAT and CDR2 is FQDESV (reference sequence). CDR3 length: 14 residues. The CDR3 sequence: CASRFRTATDTQYF. CDR3 bases: TGTGCCAGCCGTTTTAGGACAGCGACAGATACGCAGTATTTT.

This clonotype was seen more than once but under ten times. This rearrangement joins TRBV15 to TRBJ1-4; D is ambiguous. The CDR3 is made up of 15 amino acids. Germline V gene sequence: CDR1 LNHNV, CDR2 YYDKDF (reference sequence). Trimming took 5 bases from V and 0 from J, leaving 10 bases between them. The CDR3 loop reads CATSSSIATNEKLFF. CDR3 in DNA: TGTGCCACCAGCTCCTCGATTGCAACTAATGAAAAACTGTTTTTT. Variable domain in full (rest from reference TRBV15 and TRBJ1-4): DAMVIQNPRYQVTQFGKPVTLSCSQTLNHNVMYWYQQKSSQAPKLLFHYYDKDFNNEADTPDNFQSRRPNTSFCFLDIRSPGLGDTAMYLCATSSSIATNEKLFFGSGTQLSVL.

A few counts support this clonotype. The chain uses TRBV4-2 and TRBJ2-5; 16 bases map to TRBD2. Germline loops: CDR1 LGHNA, CDR2 YNFKEQ. The CDR3 runs 19 residues. Trimming cost V 3 bases and J 5 bases; bases outside gene matches: 12. The CDR3 nucleotides read TGTGCCAGCAGCCATTATGGGACTAGCGGGGGGGTCCTCATTGAGACCCAGTACTTC. Translation: CASSHYGTSGGVLIETQYF.

The chain joins TRBV20-1 to TRBJ2-1; no reliable D call. The CDR3 contains 10 residues. V was trimmed by 0 bases and J by 7 bases, leaving 1 base between them. Germline lookup yields CDR1 DFQATT and CDR2 SNEGSKA (reference sequence). The chain's CDR3 is CSARDNEQFF. The CDR3 DNA reads TGCAGTGCTAGAGATAATGAGCAGTTCTTC.

The chain joins TRBV25-1 to TRBJ2-1, with D hard to call. From germline, CDR1 is MGHDK and CDR2 SYGVNS. CDR3 length: 14 residues. Trimming pared 5 bases from V and 2 bases from J, leaving 10 bases between. This CDR3 reads CASSYSGPYNEQFF. As DNA, the CDR3 is TGTGCCAGCAGTTATTCGGGTCCCTACAATGAGCAGTTCTTC.

There are a few counts of this clonotype. The chain's CDR3 is CASTPQRGASTDTQYF. The CDR3 nucleotides are TGTGCCAGCACCCCTCAGCGGGGAGCTAGCACAGATACGCAGTATTTT. This rearrangement joins TRBV7-9 to TRBJ2-3; 7 positions agree with TRBD2. The CDR3 sequence is 16 residues long. Trimming cost V 7 bases and J 0 bases; bases outside gene matches: 10. The V gene's germline CDR1 is SEHNR and CDR2 FQNEAQ (reference sequence).

The chain uses TRBV29-1 and TRBJ1-1; D gene unclear. From germline, CDR1 is SQVTM and CDR2 ANQGSEA. The CDR3 runs 11 residues. V lost 7 bases to trimming and J lost 0 bases, with 6 bases between them. CDR3 residues: CSGRLNTEAFF. The CDR3 coding sequence is TGCAGCGGACGACTGAACACTGAAGCTTTCTTT. The full variable domain, with the rest looked up from reference TRBV29-1 and TRBJ1-1, is SAVISQKPSRDICQRGTSLTIQCQVDSQVTMMFWYRQQPGQSLTLIATANQGSEATYESGFVIDKFPISRPNLTFSTLTVSNMSPEDSSIYLCSGRLNTEAFFGQGTRLTVV.

This clonotype showed up many times. The chain carries TRBV9 and TRBJ2-1, with TRBD2 matching 11 bases. The CDR3 has 15 amino acids. With V trimmed by 4 bases and J by 6 bases, 6 bases remained unmatched. Germline V gives CDR1 SGDLS, CDR2 YYNGEE. The CDR3 sequence: CASSLTSGSGNEQFF. The CDR3 DNA reads as TGTGCCAGCAGCCTCACTAGCGGGAGCGGCAATGAGCAGTTCTTC.